This TCR beta chain derives from a study of immune evolution from preneoplasia to lung adenocarcinoma. Trimming removed 0 bases at V and 0 bases at J, with 10 bases between. Germline V gene lookup returns CDR1 SGDLS and CDR2 YYNGEE. The CDR3 covers 15 residues. Data came from immunoSEQ multiplex PCR; TCRdb stores just in-frame clones and leaves some out. In the table there are under 8,000 clones, 75% to 85% of which are singletons. This sequence joins TRBV9 and TRBJ2-7, with D possibly being TRBD1 (6 bases). The sequenced material came from FFPE minimally invasive lung adenocarcinoma tissue. The clonotype was recovered from a person aged 70 to 80 with lung adenocarcinoma. For the CDR3, the DNA is TGTGCCAGCAGCGTAGAGGGGACAAGCTCCTACGAGCAGTACTTC. Amino acids: CASSVEGTSSYEQYF.